In its sample, the clone carrying this TCR beta chain was seen a few times. These data come from a study of blood T cells in healthy people across ages. Combining a sample-barcoded 5' primer with a J-beta primer mix, a second PCR ran for about 7 to 11 cycles. One entry per CDR3 protein, called by TCRdb with MiXCR from the 5' RACE reads. The table has around 850,000 distinct CDR3 sequences, 35% to 40% seen once. Trimming cost V 2 bases and J 2 bases; bases outside gene matches: 9. Germline-derived CDR1 and CDR2 are LGHNA and YSLEER. This CDR3 is 18 amino acids long. The V gene is TRBV4-3, the J gene TRBJ2-4, with 10 positions matching TRBD2. The sequenced material came from blood. The clonotype was recovered from a man between 18 and 35 years old in good health. CDR3 nucleotide sequence: TGCGCCAGCAGCCAACGCGCTAGCGGGGGAAGCCCCAAAAACATTCAGTACTTC. It encodes CASSQRASGGSPKNIQYF.